The 11 T cell receptor beta chains given below trace back to one sample, sequenced in a study of T-cell memory formation after mild COVID-19 (dated by TCRdb to the early 2020s). Library preparation was by 5' RACE. Instrument used: Illumina NovaSeq 6000. In-frame beta chains were kept once TCRdb had trimmed the public reads at Q25 with fastp and called clones with MiXCR. Duplicate CDR3 protein sequences are folded into a single record with the most common DNA and genes. Here the sample has under 450,000 distinct CDR3 sequences; about an eighth occur a single time. The biggest ten clones account for less than 25% of the sample. The sample was PBMCs or a T cell subset sorted from them (not recorded which). The receptors originated from a young man who had mild COVID-19 (a few samples of this study predate the infection). The sample titles of this study are shuffled in the database, so cell type and time point are left out; the donor was told from shared clones.

This clonotype was found many times. The chain is built from TRBV5-4 and TRBJ1-2; D is uncertain. The CDR3 length is 13 residues. Looked up from germline, CDR1 is SGHNT and CDR2 is YYREEE (reference sequence). Deletions cut 1 base from V and 4 bases from J, with 8 bases between. The CDR3 loop reads CASSLSQSYGYTF. The CDR3 nucleotides are TGTGCCAGCAGCTTGTCCCAGAGCTATGGCTACACCTTC.

This clonotype was detected only a few times. The CDR3 loop is CASSWVQTSGETYEQYF. The CDR3 nucleotides are TGTGCCAGCAGCTGGGTGCAGACTAGCGGGGAAACCTACGAGCAGTACTTC. V and J are TRBV5-6 and TRBJ2-7; 11 nucleotides match TRBD2. Losses at the gene ends were 3 bases for V and 2 bases for J; bases not matched to a gene: 10. Germline assignment: CDR1 SGHDT and CDR2 YYEEEE. The CDR3 is 17 amino acids.

This clonotype was seen a handful of times. V is TRBV12-3 or TRBV12-4 and J is TRBJ1-2; 8 positions match TRBD1. This CDR3 spans 15 amino acids. V shed 6 bases and J 8 bases; nucleotides not matched to a gene: 14. Here the CDR3 DNA reads TGTGCCAGCAGAGATACAGGGGGTCGGGCGGGAGGCTACACCTTC. Amino acids: CASRDTGGRAGGYTF.

The CDR3 protein is CASGPTQADTQYF. DNA of the CDR3: TGTGCTAGTGGTCCCACCCAGGCGGATACGCAGTATTTT. The rearrangement links TRBV12-5 to TRBJ2-3; no clear D. With 5 bases removed from V and 6 bases from J, the gap between germline ends came to 12 bases. This CDR3 is 13 amino acids long. Germline CDR1 and CDR2: LGHNT and FRNRAP.

There are many counts of this clonotype. This chain links TRBV5-5 with TRBJ2-1; a weak D match, TRBD2 (6 bases). V gave up 2 bases and J gave up 3 bases, with 12 bases separating them. Looked up from germline, CDR1 is SGHKS and CDR2 is YYEKEE (reference sequence). This CDR3 has 15 residues. The CDR3, as DNA: TGTGCCAGCAGCTTACGCGGGGAGATCTACAATGAGCAGTTCTTC. Its translation: CASSLRGEIYNEQFF.

Only one count was recorded for this clonotype. A much larger clone is a single base away; this may be a read error. This sequence joins TRBV7-9 and TRBJ2-3; tentatively, D is TRBD2 (5 bases). V was clipped by 4 bases and J by 2 bases, with 13 bases between them. The CDR3 length is 15 residues. Per the germline V gene, CDR1 is SEHNR and CDR2 is FQNEAQ (reference sequence). This CDR3 is CASSSTASYTDTQYF. In nucleotides, the CDR3 is TGTGCCAGCAGCTCTACAGCTAGCTACACAGATACGCAGTATTTT.

This clonotype turned up a few times. V gene TRBV19 combines with J gene TRBJ2-2; a weak D match, TRBD2 (5 bases). The CDR3 totals 17 residues. Germline loops: CDR1 LNHDA, CDR2 SQIVND (reference sequence). Trimming pared 4 bases from V and 0 bases from J, leaving 15 bases between. CDR3 nucleotide sequence: TGTGCCAGTAGTAGAGGACTGTTCCCGGCGAACACCGGGGAGCTGTTTTTT. It translates to CASSRGLFPANTGELFF.

On this clonotype itself: The junction and the germline gene differ at one end; a read error may be behind it. The rearrangement links TRBV4-2 to TRBJ1-2; 7 positions match TRBD1. Germline loops: CDR1 LGHNA, CDR2 YNFKEQ. This CDR3 is built from 14 residues. In DNA form, the CDR3 reads TGTGCCAGCAGCCACCGGGACAGTAACAATGGCTACACCTTC. Protein product: CASSHRDSNNGYTF.

This clonotype occurred a few times. The J gene is TRBJ2-3, the V gene TRBV5-1; the D gene could be TRBD1 or TRBD2 (6 bases each). Trimming took 0 bases from V and 0 from J, leaving 11 bases between them. The CDR3 length is 16 residues. Germline CDR1 and CDR2: SGHRS and YFSETQ. The CDR3 DNA reads as TGCGCCAGCAGCTTGGCGGAGGGGGGTAGCACAGATACGCAGTATTTT. Amino acids: CASSLAEGGSTDTQYF.

The V and J genes are TRBV7-9 and TRBJ1-5; D unresolved. The ends were cut back, 3 bases at V and 0 bases at J, with 12 bases in the middle. The CDR3 contains 16 residues. Germline lookup yields CDR1 SEHNR and CDR2 FQNEAQ (reference sequence). The CDR3 loop reads CASSFDGETSNQPQHF. CDR3 bases: TGTGCCAGCAGCTTTGATGGGGAGACTAGCAATCAGCCCCAGCATTTT. Variable domain in full (rest from reference TRBV7-9 and TRBJ1-5): DTGVSQNPRHKITKRGQNVTFRCDPISEHNRLYWYRQTLGQGPEFLTYFQNEAQLEKSRLLSDRFSAERPKGSFSTLEIQRTEQGDSAMYLCASSFDGETSNQPQHFGDGTRLSIL.

This clonotype was detected many times. The genes are TRBV7-2 and TRBJ2-1; D remains ambiguous. The CDR3 length is 14 residues. Germline CDR1 SGHTA, CDR2 FQGNSA. Trimming removed 0 bases from V and 7 bases from J, with 10 bases in between. The chain's CDR3 is CASSLAGNSNEQFF. In DNA, the CDR3 is TGTGCCAGCAGCTTAGCAGGGAATTCGAATGAGCAGTTCTTC.